This TCR beta chain was sequenced during a study of blood T cell repertoires in COVID-19. Background on the study: PBMCs, B-cell-depleted T cells, or T cells were the source of the cDNA or gDNA that made up the material.

Authors' methods: Quantification of nucleated cells was approximated via reference gene primer amplification. Using immunoSEQ multiplex PCR, the repertoire was profiled, and TCRdb retains in-frame clones only, with some absent. The DNA was the basis for D and trimming; V, J and clone size are from that table. Of more than 95,000 clones detected, about 75% appear once; the ten largest clones hold 19%. This CDR3 is 14 amino acids long. Trimming took 4 bases from V and 3 from J; bases not matched to a gene: 4. Germline loops: CDR1 GTSNPN, CDR2 SVGIG (reference sequence). Sequencing used peripheral blood. The clonotype originates from a woman in her 70s with acute or convalescent COVID-19. The chain uses TRBV30 and TRBJ2-2, with 8 bases that match TRBD1. The CDR3 protein is CAWTTGVDTGELFF. The CDR3 DNA is TGTGCCTGGACGACAGGGGTGGACACCGGGGAGCTGTTTTTT.